This TCR beta chain originates from a study of blood T cell repertoires in COVID-19. The length of the CDR3 is 15 residues. Germline CDR1 LGHNA, CDR2 YSLEER. J was trimmed by 4 bases and V by 5 bases; bases with no gene match: 5. The repertoire was sequenced with immunoSEQ multiplex PCR; TCRdb's copy has only in-frame clones and lacks some. The table lists roughly 80,000 clones, more than 70% of them singletons. The receptor was derived from a man aged 55 to 70 with active or convalescent COVID-19. This rearrangement joins TRBV4-3 to TRBJ2-3; 11 positions match TRBD2. The sample comprised peripheral blood. CDR3 DNA: TGCGCCAGCAGCGTACATAGCGGGGGGGCAGATACGCAGTATTTT. Translating gives CASSVHSGGADTQYF.